A selection of T cell receptor beta chains follows, all from one sample in a study of T cells in Graves' hyperthyroidism and ophthalmopathy. TCRdb reprocessed the multiplex PCR reads with MiXCR, giving one entry per CDR3 protein. Among approximately 870,000 distinct CDR3 sequences listed, around 38% were seen once. Sequenced material: blood. The source is a man between 18 and 35 years old with Graves' hyperthyroidism. The CDR3 runs from the conserved cysteine through the conserved F or W. D genes are given only for firm matches. Only some rows state a clone size, as once, few, many or a class for expanded clones.

v_gene: TRBV6-6
abundance: many
d_gene: NA
j_gene: TRBJ1-1
CDR3nt: TGTGCCAGCAGTTACGAGGGGAACACTGAAGCTTTCTTT
CDR3aa: CASSYEGNTEAFF

v_gene: TRBV5-4
abundance: NA
d_gene: TRBD1
j_gene: TRBJ1-2
CDR3nt: TGTGCCAGCAGCTCCGCTACCGGGACAGCGTCGGATGGCTACACCTTC
CDR3aa: CASSSATGTASDGYTF

v_gene: TRBV2
abundance: many
d_gene: TRBD1
j_gene: TRBJ1-6
CDR3nt: TGTGCCAGCAGCTCGGGTGGGACAGGGGGATCACCCCTCCACTTT
CDR3aa: CASSSGGTGGSPLHF

v_gene: TRBV7-2
abundance: NA
d_gene: NA
j_gene: TRBJ1-1
CDR3nt: TGTGCCAGCAGCCCACCTGGGGGGGGGGCCACTGAAGCTTTCTTT
CDR3aa: CASSPPGGGATEAFF

v_gene: TRBV6-5
abundance: few
d_gene: NA
j_gene: TRBJ1-1
CDR3nt: TGTGCCAGCAGTTACTATCAGGTTGGCACTGAAGCTTTCTTT
CDR3aa: CASSYYQVGTEAFF

v_gene: TRBV4-3
abundance: few
d_gene: NA
j_gene: TRBJ1-4
CDR3nt: TGCGCCAGCAGCCGCCTAGCCGGCAGGGGAACTGAAAAACTGTTTTTT
CDR3aa: CASSRLAGRGTEKLFF

v_gene: TRBV29-1
abundance: many
d_gene: NA
j_gene: TRBJ1-1
CDR3nt: TGCAGCCCGGGACCGCTGAACACTGAAGCTTTCTTT
CDR3aa: CSPGPLNTEAFF

v_gene: TRBV11-2
abundance: many
d_gene: NA
j_gene: TRBJ2-5
CDR3nt: TGTGCCAGCAGCTTCGGAAGCAGCCAAGAGACCCAGTACTTC
CDR3aa: CASSFGSSQETQYF

v_gene: TRBV3-1
abundance: few
d_gene: TRBD1
j_gene: TRBJ1-5
CDR3nt: TGTGCCAGAAGAACCGGGACAGGGGTTCAGCCCCAGCATTTT
CDR3aa: CARRTGTGVQPQHF

v_gene: TRBV20-1
abundance: NA
d_gene: NA
j_gene: TRBJ2-7
CDR3nt: TGCAGTGCTTCCCAGTGGGGGGAGCAGTACTTC
CDR3aa: CSASQWGEQYF

v_gene: TRBV10-3
abundance: many
d_gene: NA
j_gene: TRBJ1-1
CDR3nt: TGTGCCATCAGTGGGACAGTGGACCCGAACACTGAAGCTTTCTTT
CDR3aa: CAISGTVDPNTEAFF

v_gene: TRBV25-1
abundance: NA
d_gene: NA
j_gene: TRBJ1-6
CDR3nt: TGTGCCAGCTCACCACGGGCAGATTCACCCCTCCACTTT
CDR3aa: CASSPRADSPLHF

v_gene: TRBV29-1
abundance: many
d_gene: NA
j_gene: TRBJ1-4
CDR3nt: TGCAGCGTTGAACTAGGGCTTAATGAAAAACTGTTTTTT
CDR3aa: CSVELGLNEKLFF

v_gene: TRBV29-1
abundance: NA
d_gene: NA
j_gene: TRBJ2-7
CDR3nt: TGCAGCGTGACCGGGAGGGACAGATCCTACGAGCAGTACTTC
CDR3aa: CSVTGRDRSYEQYF

v_gene: TRBV25-1
abundance: NA
d_gene: NA
j_gene: TRBJ2-2
CDR3nt: TGTGCCAGCTCAGACAGCCAAGAGAGAAGTACCCGGGAGCTGTTTTTT
CDR3aa: CASSDSQERSTRELFF

v_gene: TRBV5-1
abundance: many
d_gene: NA
j_gene: TRBJ1-1
CDR3nt: TGCGCCAGCAGCTTGGCCGGGAGGACTGAAGCTTTCTTT
CDR3aa: CASSLAGRTEAFF

v_gene: TRBV15
abundance: many
d_gene: NA
j_gene: TRBJ1-1
CDR3nt: TGTGCCACCAGTTGGGACACTTCGGGGACTGAAGCTTTCTTT
CDR3aa: CATSWDTSGTEAFF

v_gene: TRBV7-3
abundance: many
d_gene: NA
j_gene: TRBJ2-5
CDR3nt: TGTGCCAGCAGCCCCCTTGGTGGGGGAGCCGAGACCCAGTACTTC
CDR3aa: CASSPLGGGAETQYF

v_gene: TRBV7-7
abundance: many
d_gene: NA
j_gene: TRBJ1-4
CDR3nt: TGTGCTAGCAGCTTAGACTACAGGTCCAAGGGTGAAAAACTGTTTTTT
CDR3aa: CASSLDYRSKGEKLFF

v_gene: TRBV7-9
abundance: many
d_gene: NA
j_gene: TRBJ1-1
CDR3nt: TGTGCCAGCAGCTTCGACCCGAACACTGAAGCTTTCTTT
CDR3aa: CASSFDPNTEAFF

v_gene: TRBV5-1
abundance: few
d_gene: TRBD2
j_gene: TRBJ2-7
CDR3nt: TGCGCCAGCACCCCGCGGGGGGATTGGGACGAGCAGTACTTC
CDR3aa: CASTPRGDWDEQYF

v_gene: TRBV19
abundance: few
d_gene: NA
j_gene: TRBJ1-1
CDR3nt: TGTGCCAGTAGTTGGGCGGACCTAGGGGACACTGAAGCTTTCTTT
CDR3aa: CASSWADLGDTEAFF

v_gene: TRBV29-1
abundance: many
d_gene: TRBD1
j_gene: TRBJ1-1
CDR3nt: TGCAGCGTCACCGGGACAGAGAACACTGAAGCTTTCTTT
CDR3aa: CSVTGTENTEAFF

v_gene: TRBV6-5
abundance: few
d_gene: NA
j_gene: TRBJ1-1
CDR3nt: TGTGCCAGCACCCTAACCCCGGGCGGAGAAGCTTTCTTT
CDR3aa: CASTLTPGGEAFF

v_gene: TRBV6-6
abundance: many
d_gene: NA
j_gene: TRBJ1-2
CDR3nt: TGTGCCAGCAGTTACTCGCCGGGAATCGACTATGGCTACACCTTC
CDR3aa: CASSYSPGIDYGYTF

v_gene: TRBV7-9
abundance: few
d_gene: NA
j_gene: TRBJ2-7
CDR3nt: TGTGCCAGCAGCCAAGGGCCAGCGGACAGATCCTACGAGCAGTACTTC
CDR3aa: CASSQGPADRSYEQYF

v_gene: TRBV7-3
abundance: many
d_gene: TRBD1
j_gene: TRBJ1-1
CDR3nt: TGTGCCAGCAGCCGACAGGGGGCCGTCGGCACTGAAGCTTTCTTT
CDR3aa: CASSRQGAVGTEAFF

v_gene: TRBV27
abundance: NA
d_gene: TRBD1
j_gene: TRBJ2-2
CDR3nt: TGTGCCAGCAGTCACGGACAGGACACCGGGGAGCTGTTTTTT
CDR3aa: CASSHGQDTGELFF

v_gene: TRBV7-2
abundance: few
d_gene: NA
j_gene: TRBJ1-4
CDR3nt: TGTGCCAGCAGCCCAGCAATGGATCCTGCAACTAATGAAAAACTGTTTTTT
CDR3aa: CASSPAMDPATNEKLFF

v_gene: TRBV10-3
abundance: many
d_gene: NA
j_gene: TRBJ1-1
CDR3nt: TGTGCCATCAACCCCCCCGTCGCAGGGCCGAACACTGAAGCTTTCTTT
CDR3aa: CAINPPVAGPNTEAFF

v_gene: TRBV15
abundance: many
d_gene: NA
j_gene: TRBJ1-3
CDR3nt: TGTGCCACCAGCCCCCGGACGGGCCGCTCTGGAAACACCATATATTTT
CDR3aa: CATSPRTGRSGNTIYF

v_gene: TRBV5-1
abundance: many
d_gene: NA
j_gene: TRBJ1-6
CDR3nt: TGCGCCAGCAGCGACGAGCTTGGCCCTTCAAATTCACCCCTCCACTTT
CDR3aa: CASSDELGPSNSPLHF